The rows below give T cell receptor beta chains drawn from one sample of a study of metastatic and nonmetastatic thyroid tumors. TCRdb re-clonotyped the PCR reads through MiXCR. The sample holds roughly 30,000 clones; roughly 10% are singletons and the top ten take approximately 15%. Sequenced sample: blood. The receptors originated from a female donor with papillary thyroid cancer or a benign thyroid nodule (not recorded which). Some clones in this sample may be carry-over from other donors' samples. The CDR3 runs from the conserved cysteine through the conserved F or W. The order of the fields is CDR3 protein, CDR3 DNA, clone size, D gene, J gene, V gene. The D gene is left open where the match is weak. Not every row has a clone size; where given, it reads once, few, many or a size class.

cdr3_aa: CASSSLGHLNQPQHF; cdr3_nt: TGTGCCAGCAGTTCATTGGGACATCTCAATCAGCCCCAGCATTTT; clone_size: NA; d_call: NA; j_call: TRBJ1-5; v_call: TRBV2
cdr3_aa: CASSSGQGANGYTF; cdr3_nt: TGTGCCAGCAGTTCGGGACAGGGGGCAAATGGCTACACCTTC; clone_size: many; d_call: TRBD1; j_call: TRBJ1-2; v_call: TRBV6-1
cdr3_aa: CSLMHGYTF; cdr3_nt: TGCAGCCTTATGCATGGCTACACCTTC; clone_size: many; d_call: NA; j_call: TRBJ1-2; v_call: TRBV29-1
cdr3_aa: CSARTGLGGNEQFF; cdr3_nt: TGCAGTGCTAGAACGGGACTAGGCGGCAATGAGCAGTTCTTC; clone_size: many; d_call: TRBD2; j_call: TRBJ2-1; v_call: TRBV20-1
cdr3_aa: CASSLDRSGGMHEQYF; cdr3_nt: TGTGCCAGCAGCTTAGATCGGTCAGGGGGCATGCACGAGCAGTACTTC; clone_size: many; d_call: TRBD1; j_call: TRBJ2-7; v_call: TRBV11-2
cdr3_aa: CASSVGTSALRETQYF; cdr3_nt: TGCGCCAGCAGCGTCGGGACTAGCGCTCTCCGGGAGACCCAGTACTTC; clone_size: many; d_call: TRBD2; j_call: TRBJ2-5; v_call: TRBV4-1
cdr3_aa: CASSLREGGQFF; cdr3_nt: TGTGCCAGCAGCTTGCGGGAAGGAGGGCAGTTCTTC; clone_size: many; d_call: NA; j_call: TRBJ2-1; v_call: TRBV5-4
cdr3_aa: CASRDDGRKDTGELFF; cdr3_nt: TGTGCCAGCAGGGACGATGGACGGAAGGACACCGGGGAGCTGTTTTTT; clone_size: medium-sized; d_call: NA; j_call: TRBJ2-2; v_call: TRBV28
cdr3_aa: CASSLEGGAGANVLTF; cdr3_nt: TGTGCCAGCAGCTTGGAGGGAGGCGCTGGGGCCAACGTCCTGACTTTC; clone_size: NA; d_call: NA; j_call: TRBJ2-6; v_call: TRBV5-5
cdr3_aa: CASSFLLADSTDTQYF; cdr3_nt: TGTGCCAGCAGTTTTCTGCTAGCAGATAGCACAGATACGCAGTATTTT; clone_size: many; d_call: NA; j_call: TRBJ2-3; v_call: TRBV28
cdr3_aa: CASSSRIFSYEQYF; cdr3_nt: TGTGCCAGCAGCTCTAGAATTTTCTCCTACGAGCAGTACTTC; clone_size: many; d_call: NA; j_call: TRBJ2-7; v_call: TRBV5-6
cdr3_aa: CASTNRRSNTEAFF; cdr3_nt: TGTGCCAGCACGAACCGAAGGAGTAACACTGAAGCTTTCTTT; clone_size: many; d_call: NA; j_call: TRBJ1-1; v_call: TRBV18
cdr3_aa: CASSPRQGTNYGYTF; cdr3_nt: TGTGCCAGCAGTCCCCGACAGGGCACGAACTATGGCTACACCTTC; clone_size: many; d_call: TRBD1; j_call: TRBJ1-2; v_call: TRBV12-3/TRBV12-4
cdr3_aa: CASSQAPRWASGNTIYF; cdr3_nt: TGTGCCAGCAGCCAAGCGCCCAGGTGGGCCTCTGGAAACACCATATATTTT; clone_size: many; d_call: NA; j_call: TRBJ1-3; v_call: TRBV3-1
cdr3_aa: CASSEVTSGDIQYF; cdr3_nt: TGTGCCAGCAGTGAGGTTACTAGCGGAGATATCCAGTACTTC; clone_size: NA; d_call: TRBD2; j_call: TRBJ2-5; v_call: TRBV2
cdr3_aa: CASSLTGRQFF; cdr3_nt: TGTGCCAGCAGCCTCACAGGGAGGCAGTTCTTC; clone_size: NA; d_call: NA; j_call: TRBJ2-1; v_call: TRBV12-3/TRBV12-4
cdr3_aa: CASSSQGIRGEQYF; cdr3_nt: TGTGCCAGCAGTTCACAGGGGATTCGTGGCGAGCAGTACTTC; clone_size: many; d_call: TRBD1; j_call: TRBJ2-7; v_call: TRBV28
cdr3_aa: CASSPQGLNNEQFF; cdr3_nt: TGTGCCAGCAGCCCACAGGGGCTTAACAATGAGCAGTTCTTC; clone_size: many; d_call: TRBD1; j_call: TRBJ2-1; v_call: TRBV7-3
cdr3_aa: CASSYSGGGRETQYF; cdr3_nt: TGTGCCAGCAGTTACTCTGGAGGGGGGAGGGAGACCCAGTACTTC; clone_size: few; d_call: NA; j_call: TRBJ2-5; v_call: TRBV6-5
cdr3_aa: CASSLFPGQVGETQYF; cdr3_nt: TGCGCCAGCAGCCTATTCCCGGGACAGGTGGGAGAGACCCAGTACTTC; clone_size: NA; d_call: TRBD1; j_call: TRBJ2-5; v_call: TRBV4-1
cdr3_aa: CASSLQLRSYTF; cdr3_nt: TGTGCCAGCAGCTTGCAACTGAGAAGCTACACCTTC; clone_size: NA; d_call: NA; j_call: TRBJ1-2; v_call: TRBV5-6
cdr3_aa: CASTPLGAEGSPTGTQYF; cdr3_nt: TGTGCCAGCACCCCCCTCGGGGCAGAGGGGTCCCCCACAGGTACGCAGTATTTT; clone_size: NA; d_call: NA; j_call: TRBJ2-3; v_call: TRBV7-9
cdr3_aa: CSASSRASGRTDTQYF; cdr3_nt: TGCAGTGCTAGTTCGCGGGCTAGCGGGCGCACAGATACGCAGTATTTT; clone_size: many; d_call: TRBD2; j_call: TRBJ2-3; v_call: TRBV20-1
cdr3_aa: CASSLVWREGLRF; cdr3_nt: TGTGCCAGCAGCTTAGTTTGGAGGGAGGGTTTGCGCTTC; clone_size: many; d_call: NA; j_call: TRBJ1-2; v_call: TRBV7-2
cdr3_aa: CASSSTGDSPLHF; cdr3_nt: TGTGCCAGCAGCTCGACAGGGGATTCACCCCTCCACTTT; clone_size: many; d_call: TRBD1; j_call: TRBJ1-6; v_call: TRBV7-3
cdr3_aa: CASSTAFNQPQHF; cdr3_nt: TGTGCCAGCAGTACAGCTTTTAATCAGCCCCAGCATTTT; clone_size: many; d_call: NA; j_call: TRBJ1-5; v_call: TRBV28
cdr3_aa: CAISSAGGEHGELFF; cdr3_nt: TGTGCCATCAGTTCGGCGGGAGGAGAACACGGGGAGCTGTTTTTT; clone_size: many; d_call: TRBD2; j_call: TRBJ2-2; v_call: TRBV10-3
cdr3_aa: CASSVAAGDYNEQFF; cdr3_nt: TGTGCCAGCAGCGTAGCAGCGGGCGACTACAATGAGCAGTTCTTC; clone_size: many; d_call: NA; j_call: TRBJ2-1; v_call: TRBV9
cdr3_aa: CASSLGARNTEAFF; cdr3_nt: TGTGCCAGCAGTCTAGGGGCCAGGAACACTGAAGCTTTCTTT; clone_size: many; d_call: NA; j_call: TRBJ1-1; v_call: TRBV7-6
cdr3_aa: CASSVRRSGPTDTQYF; cdr3_nt: TGTGCCAGCAGCGTACGAAGAAGCGGGCCCACAGATACGCAGTATTTT; clone_size: many; d_call: NA; j_call: TRBJ2-3; v_call: TRBV9
cdr3_aa: CASSEYGSYNSPLHF; cdr3_nt: TGTGCCAGCAGTGAATACGGCTCCTATAATTCACCCCTCCACTTT; clone_size: many; d_call: NA; j_call: TRBJ1-6; v_call: TRBV25-1
cdr3_aa: CASSDEQGFYGYTF; cdr3_nt: TGTGCCAGCAGTGACGAACAGGGATTCTATGGCTACACCTTC; clone_size: many; d_call: NA; j_call: TRBJ1-2; v_call: TRBV6-1
cdr3_aa: CASRSLLNTEAFF; cdr3_nt: TGTGCCAGCAGGAGTCTGCTGAACACTGAAGCTTTCTTT; clone_size: few; d_call: NA; j_call: TRBJ1-1; v_call: TRBV6-1
cdr3_aa: CASTRLGQGSYEQYF; cdr3_nt: TGTGCCAGCACGAGGCTGGGACAGGGGTCCTACGAGCAGTACTTC; clone_size: medium-sized; d_call: TRBD1; j_call: TRBJ2-7; v_call: TRBV27
cdr3_aa: CASSLGRGLAGGREQFF; cdr3_nt: TGTGCCAGCAGCTTGGGGCGTGGACTAGCGGGGGGCAGGGAGCAGTTCTTC; clone_size: few; d_call: TRBD2; j_call: TRBJ2-1; v_call: TRBV5-4
cdr3_aa: CASSDSGTSGTDEQFF; cdr3_nt: TGTGCCAGCAGTGACTCGGGGACTAGCGGGACAGATGAGCAGTTCTTC; clone_size: NA; d_call: TRBD2; j_call: TRBJ2-1; v_call: TRBV6-1
cdr3_aa: CASSYLRGGGNYGYTF; cdr3_nt: TGTGCCAGCAGTTATCTCAGAGGGGGCGGAAACTATGGCTACACCTTC; clone_size: many; d_call: TRBD1; j_call: TRBJ1-2; v_call: TRBV6-5
cdr3_aa: CASSSPDRQGTDTQYF; cdr3_nt: TGCGCCAGCAGCTCCCCGGACAGGCAGGGTACAGATACGCAGTATTTT; clone_size: many; d_call: TRBD1; j_call: TRBJ2-3; v_call: TRBV5-1
cdr3_aa: CASSNWDSPPNEQFF; cdr3_nt: TGTGCCAGCAGCAACTGGGACAGTCCGCCCAATGAGCAGTTCTTC; clone_size: many; d_call: TRBD1; j_call: TRBJ2-1; v_call: TRBV7-9
cdr3_aa: CASSYSAEYGYTF; cdr3_nt: TGTGCCAGCAGCTACTCAGCAGAGTATGGCTACACCTTC; clone_size: many; d_call: NA; j_call: TRBJ1-2; v_call: TRBV6-6
cdr3_aa: CAISLMVNQPQHF; cdr3_nt: TGTGCCATCAGTTTGATGGTAAATCAGCCCCAGCATTTT; clone_size: NA; d_call: NA; j_call: TRBJ1-5; v_call: TRBV10-3
cdr3_aa: CASSPLPGVAYNEQFF; cdr3_nt: TGCGCCAGCAGTCCCCTCCCGGGTGTGGCCTACAATGAGCAGTTCTTC; clone_size: many; d_call: NA; j_call: TRBJ2-1; v_call: TRBV5-1
cdr3_aa: CASSTLAGGYNEQFF; cdr3_nt: TGTGCCAGTAGCACCCTAGCGGGGGGATACAATGAGCAGTTCTTC; clone_size: many; d_call: TRBD2; j_call: TRBJ2-1; v_call: TRBV19
cdr3_aa: CASSVSPGYSGNTIYF; cdr3_nt: TGTGCCAGCAGTGTCAGTCCGGGCTACTCTGGAAACACCATATATTTT; clone_size: NA; d_call: NA; j_call: TRBJ1-3; v_call: TRBV2
cdr3_aa: CASSPNENTIYF; cdr3_nt: TGTGCCAGCAGTCCCAATGAAAACACCATATATTTT; clone_size: many; d_call: NA; j_call: TRBJ1-3; v_call: TRBV12-3/TRBV12-4